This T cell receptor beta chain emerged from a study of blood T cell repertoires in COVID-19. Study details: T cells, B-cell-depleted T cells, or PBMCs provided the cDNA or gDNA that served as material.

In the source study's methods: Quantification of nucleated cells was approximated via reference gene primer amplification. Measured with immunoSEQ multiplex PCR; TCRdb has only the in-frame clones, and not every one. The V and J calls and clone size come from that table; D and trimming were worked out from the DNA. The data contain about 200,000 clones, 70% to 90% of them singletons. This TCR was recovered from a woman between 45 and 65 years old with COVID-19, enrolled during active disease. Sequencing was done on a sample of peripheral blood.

The chain's CDR3 is CASSLIQGYEQYF. The CDR3 bases are TGTGCCAGCAGCCTTATCCAGGGATACGAGCAGTACTTC. This rearrangement joins TRBV14 to TRBJ2-7, with D perhaps TRBD1 (5 bases). The CDR3 sequence is 13 residues long. Germline V gene sequence: CDR1 SGHDN, CDR2 FVKESK. V shed 4 bases and J shed 4 bases, with 11 bases lying between them.